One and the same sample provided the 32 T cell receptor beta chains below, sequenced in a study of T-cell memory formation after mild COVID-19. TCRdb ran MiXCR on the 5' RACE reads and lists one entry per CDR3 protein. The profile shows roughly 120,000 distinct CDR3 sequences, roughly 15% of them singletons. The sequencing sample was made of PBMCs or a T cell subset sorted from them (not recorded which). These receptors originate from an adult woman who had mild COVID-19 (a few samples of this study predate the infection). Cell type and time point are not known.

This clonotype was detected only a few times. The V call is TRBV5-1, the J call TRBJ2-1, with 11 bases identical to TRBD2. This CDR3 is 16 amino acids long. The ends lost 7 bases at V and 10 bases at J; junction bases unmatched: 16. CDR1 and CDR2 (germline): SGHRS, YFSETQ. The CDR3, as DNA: TGCGCCAGCCGACGTGCGGGACTAGCGGACCAAAGCGAGCAGTTCTTC. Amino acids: CASRRAGLADQSEQFF.

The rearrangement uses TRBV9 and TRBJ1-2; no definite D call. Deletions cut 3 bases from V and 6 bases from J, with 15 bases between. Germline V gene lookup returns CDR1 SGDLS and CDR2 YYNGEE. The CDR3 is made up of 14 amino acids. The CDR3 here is CASSAGGRGDGYTF. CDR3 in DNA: TGTGCCAGCAGCGCCGGAGGCCGCGGCGATGGCTACACCTTC.

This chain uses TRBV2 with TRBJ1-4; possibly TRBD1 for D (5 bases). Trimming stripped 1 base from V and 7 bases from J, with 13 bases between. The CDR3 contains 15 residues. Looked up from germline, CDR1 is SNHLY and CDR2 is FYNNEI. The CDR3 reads CASSEGQGRSEKLFF. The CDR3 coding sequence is TGTGCCAGCAGTGAAGGGCAGGGTAGGAGTGAAAAACTGTTTTTT.

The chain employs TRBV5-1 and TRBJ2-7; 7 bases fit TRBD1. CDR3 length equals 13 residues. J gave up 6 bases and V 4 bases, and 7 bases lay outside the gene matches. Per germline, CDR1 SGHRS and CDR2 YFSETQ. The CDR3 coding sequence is TGCGCCAGCAGCGGAAGAACAGGGGTCGAGCAGTACTTC. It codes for CASSGRTGVEQYF. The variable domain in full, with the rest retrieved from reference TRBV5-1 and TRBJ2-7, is KAGVTQTPRYLIKTRGQQVTLSCSPISGHRSVSWYQQTPGQGLQFLFEYFSETQRNKGNFPGRFSGRQFSNSRSEMNVSTLELGDSALYLCASSGRTGVEQYFGPGTRLTVT.

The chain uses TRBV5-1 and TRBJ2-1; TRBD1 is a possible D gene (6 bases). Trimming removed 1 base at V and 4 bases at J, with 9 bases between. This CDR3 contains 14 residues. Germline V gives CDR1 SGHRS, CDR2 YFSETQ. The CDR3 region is CASSLRQAYNEQFF. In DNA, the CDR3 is TGCGCCAGCAGCTTGCGACAGGCATACAATGAGCAGTTCTTC.

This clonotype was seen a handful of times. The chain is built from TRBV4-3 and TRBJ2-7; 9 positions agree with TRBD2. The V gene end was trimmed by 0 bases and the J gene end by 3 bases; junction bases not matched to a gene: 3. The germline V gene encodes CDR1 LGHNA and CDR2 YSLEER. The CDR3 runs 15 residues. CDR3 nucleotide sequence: TGCGCCAGCAGCCAAGACCGACTAGCGGACTACGAGCAGTACTTC. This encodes CASSQDRLADYEQYF.

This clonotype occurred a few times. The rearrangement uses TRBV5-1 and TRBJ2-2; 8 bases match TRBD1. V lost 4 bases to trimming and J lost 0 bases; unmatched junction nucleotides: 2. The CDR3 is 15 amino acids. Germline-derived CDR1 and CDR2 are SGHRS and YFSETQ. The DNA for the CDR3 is TGCGCCAGCAGCCCAGGGGGCGCGAACACCGGGGAGCTGTTTTTT. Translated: CASSPGGANTGELFF.

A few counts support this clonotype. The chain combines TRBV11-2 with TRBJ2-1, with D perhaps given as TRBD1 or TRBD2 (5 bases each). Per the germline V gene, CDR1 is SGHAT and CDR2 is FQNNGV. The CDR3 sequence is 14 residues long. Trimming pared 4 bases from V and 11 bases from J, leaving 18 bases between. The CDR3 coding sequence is TGTGCCAGCAGCTCGGGACGGCAGGGATCCAAGCAGTTCTTC. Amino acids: CASSSGRQGSKQFF.

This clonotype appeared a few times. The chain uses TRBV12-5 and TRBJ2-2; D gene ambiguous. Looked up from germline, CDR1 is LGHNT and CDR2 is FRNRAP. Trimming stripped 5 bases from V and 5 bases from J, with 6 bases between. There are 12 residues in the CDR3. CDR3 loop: CASGPVTGELFF. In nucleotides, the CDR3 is TGTGCTAGTGGTCCGGTGACCGGGGAGCTGTTTTTT.

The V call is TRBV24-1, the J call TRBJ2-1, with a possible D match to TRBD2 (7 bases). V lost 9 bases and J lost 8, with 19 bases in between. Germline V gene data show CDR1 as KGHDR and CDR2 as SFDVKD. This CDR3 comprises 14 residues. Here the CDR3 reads CATSRRGPWDEQFF. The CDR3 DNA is TGTGCCACCTCGAGGCGGGGGCCTTGGGATGAGCAGTTCTTC.

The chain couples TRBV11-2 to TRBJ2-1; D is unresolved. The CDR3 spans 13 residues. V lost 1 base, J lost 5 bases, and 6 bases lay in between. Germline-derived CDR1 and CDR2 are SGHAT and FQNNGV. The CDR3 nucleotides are TGTGCCAGCAGCTTAGGATTTGACAATGAGCAGTTCTTC. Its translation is CASSLGFDNEQFF.

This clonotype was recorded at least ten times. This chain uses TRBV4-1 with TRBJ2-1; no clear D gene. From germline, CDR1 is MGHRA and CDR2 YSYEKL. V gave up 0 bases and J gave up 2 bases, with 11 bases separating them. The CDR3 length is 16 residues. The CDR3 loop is CASSQEKGRTYNEQFF. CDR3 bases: TGCGCCAGCAGCCAAGAAAAGGGCAGAACCTACAATGAGCAGTTCTTC.

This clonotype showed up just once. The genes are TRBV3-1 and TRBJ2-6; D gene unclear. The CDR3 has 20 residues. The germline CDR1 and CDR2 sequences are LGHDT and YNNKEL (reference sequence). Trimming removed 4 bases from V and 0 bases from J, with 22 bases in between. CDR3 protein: CASSPLYTPTERSGANVLTF. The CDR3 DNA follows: TGTGCCAGCAGCCCCCTTTATACTCCGACGGAACGCTCTGGGGCCAACGTCCTGACTTTC.

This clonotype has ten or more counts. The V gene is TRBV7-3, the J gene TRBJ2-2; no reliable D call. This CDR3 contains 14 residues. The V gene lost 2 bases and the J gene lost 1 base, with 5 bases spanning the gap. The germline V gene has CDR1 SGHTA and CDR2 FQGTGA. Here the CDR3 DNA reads TGTGCCAGCAGCTTAGGGCGGAACACCGGGGAGCTGTTTTTT. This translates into CASSLGRNTGELFF.

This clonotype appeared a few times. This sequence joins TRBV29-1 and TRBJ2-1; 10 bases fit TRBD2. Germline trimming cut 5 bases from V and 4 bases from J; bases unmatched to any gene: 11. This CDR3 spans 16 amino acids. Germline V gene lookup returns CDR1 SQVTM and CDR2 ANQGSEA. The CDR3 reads CSVTPGTSAAYNEQFF. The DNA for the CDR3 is TGCAGCGTTACCCCCGGGACTAGCGCCGCTTACAATGAGCAGTTCTTC.

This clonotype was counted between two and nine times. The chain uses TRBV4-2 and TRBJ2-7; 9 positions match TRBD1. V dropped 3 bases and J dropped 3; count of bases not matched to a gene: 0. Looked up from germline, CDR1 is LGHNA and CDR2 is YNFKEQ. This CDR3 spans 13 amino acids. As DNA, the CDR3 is TGTGCCAGCAGCCAGACAGGGGGCTACGAGCAGTACTTC. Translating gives CASSQTGGYEQYF.

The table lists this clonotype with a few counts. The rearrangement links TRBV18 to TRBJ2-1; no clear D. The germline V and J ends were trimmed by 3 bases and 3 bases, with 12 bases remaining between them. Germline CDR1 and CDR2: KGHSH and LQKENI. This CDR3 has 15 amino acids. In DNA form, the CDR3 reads TGTGCCAGCTCACCCTTAGACGGAAACTACAATGAGCAGTTCTTC. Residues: CASSPLDGNYNEQFF.

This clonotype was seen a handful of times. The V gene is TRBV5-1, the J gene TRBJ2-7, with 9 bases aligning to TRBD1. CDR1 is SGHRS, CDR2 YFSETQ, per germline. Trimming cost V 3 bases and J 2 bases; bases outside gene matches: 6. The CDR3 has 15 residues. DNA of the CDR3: TGCGCCAGCAGCTCGCCGGGACAGGGAACCTACGAGCAGTACTTC. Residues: CASSSPGQGTYEQYF.

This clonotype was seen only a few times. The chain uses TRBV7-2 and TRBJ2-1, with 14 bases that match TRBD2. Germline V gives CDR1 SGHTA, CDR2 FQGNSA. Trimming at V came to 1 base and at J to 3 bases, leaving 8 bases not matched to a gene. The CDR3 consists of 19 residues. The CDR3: CASSLVSGLAGGLYNEQFF. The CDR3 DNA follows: TGTGCCAGCAGCTTAGTCTCTGGACTAGCGGGAGGCCTCTACAATGAGCAGTTCTTC.

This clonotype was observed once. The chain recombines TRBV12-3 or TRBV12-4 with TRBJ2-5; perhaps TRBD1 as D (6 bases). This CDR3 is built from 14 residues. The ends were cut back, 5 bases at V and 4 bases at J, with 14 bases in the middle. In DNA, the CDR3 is TGTGCCAGCAGTACAACAGGGAAGGCAGAGACCCAGTACTTC. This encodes CASSTTGKAETQYF.

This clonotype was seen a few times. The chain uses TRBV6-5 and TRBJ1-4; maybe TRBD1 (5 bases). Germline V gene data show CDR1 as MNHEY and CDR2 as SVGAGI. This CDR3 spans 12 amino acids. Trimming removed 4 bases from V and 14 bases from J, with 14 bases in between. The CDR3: CASSSPSGRLFF. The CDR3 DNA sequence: TGTGCCAGCAGTTCACCCTCAGGGCGGCTGTTTTTT.

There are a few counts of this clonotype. Here the CDR3 reads CASSSRTANTGELFF. CDR3 nucleotides: TGTGCCAGCAGCTCGCGGACAGCGAACACCGGGGAGCTGTTTTTT. The rearrangement uses TRBV7-9 and TRBJ2-2; possibly TRBD1 for D (6 bases). Looked up from germline, CDR1 is SEHNR and CDR2 is FQNEAQ (reference sequence). V shed 4 bases and J shed 0 bases, with 9 bases lying between them. CDR3 length: 15 residues. The entire variable domain, with the rest obtained from reference TRBV7-9 and TRBJ2-2, is as follows: DTGVSQNPRHKITKRGQNVTFRCDPISEHNRLYWYRQTLGQGPEFLTYFQNEAQLEKSRLLSDRFSAERPKGSFSTLEIQRTEQGDSAMYLCASSSRTANTGELFFGEGSRLTVL.

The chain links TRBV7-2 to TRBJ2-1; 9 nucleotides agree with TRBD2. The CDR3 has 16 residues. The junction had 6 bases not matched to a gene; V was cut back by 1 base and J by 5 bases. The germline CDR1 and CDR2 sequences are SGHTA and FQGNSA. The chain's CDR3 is CASSLVWLAGNNEQFF. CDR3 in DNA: TGTGCCAGCAGCTTAGTCTGGCTAGCGGGGAACAATGAGCAGTTCTTC. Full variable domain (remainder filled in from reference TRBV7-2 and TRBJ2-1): GAGVSQSPSNKVTEKGKDVELRCDPISGHTALYWYRQSLGQGLEFLIYFQGNSAPDKSGLPSDRFSAERTGGSVSTLTIQRTQQEDSAVYLCASSLVWLAGNNEQFFGPGTRLTVL.

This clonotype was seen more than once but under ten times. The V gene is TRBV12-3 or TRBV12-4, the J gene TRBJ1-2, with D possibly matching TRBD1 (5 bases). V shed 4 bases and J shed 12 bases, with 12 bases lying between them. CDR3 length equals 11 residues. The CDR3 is CASSSPGTHTF. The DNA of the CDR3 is TGTGCCAGCAGTTCCCCAGGGACTCACACCTTC.

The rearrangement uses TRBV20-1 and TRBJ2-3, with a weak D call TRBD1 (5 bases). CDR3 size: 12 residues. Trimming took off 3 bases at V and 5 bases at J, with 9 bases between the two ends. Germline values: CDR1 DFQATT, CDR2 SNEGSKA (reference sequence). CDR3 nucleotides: TGCAGTGCTAGGACAGTTCAAGATACGCAGTATTTT. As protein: CSARTVQDTQYF.

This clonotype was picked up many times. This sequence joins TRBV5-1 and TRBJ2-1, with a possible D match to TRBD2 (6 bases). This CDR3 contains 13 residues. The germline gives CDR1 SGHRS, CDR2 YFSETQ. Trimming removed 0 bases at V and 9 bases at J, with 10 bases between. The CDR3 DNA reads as TGCGCCAGCAGCTTGGCGTACGGGGGTGAGCAGTTCTTC. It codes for CASSLAYGGEQFF.

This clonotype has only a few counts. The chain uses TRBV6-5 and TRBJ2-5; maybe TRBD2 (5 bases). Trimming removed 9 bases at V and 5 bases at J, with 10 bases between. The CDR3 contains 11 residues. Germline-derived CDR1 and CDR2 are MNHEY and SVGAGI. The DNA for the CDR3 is TGTGCCAGTGTAAGAGGGGAGACCCAGTACTTC. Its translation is CASVRGETQYF.

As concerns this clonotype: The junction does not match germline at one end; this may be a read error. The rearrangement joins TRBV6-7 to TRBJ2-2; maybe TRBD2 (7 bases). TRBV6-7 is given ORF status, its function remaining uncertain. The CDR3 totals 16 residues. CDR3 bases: TGTGCCACCAGTGATACGGGGGGCTGGGACACCGGGGAGCTGTTTTTT. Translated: CATSDTGGWDTGELFF.

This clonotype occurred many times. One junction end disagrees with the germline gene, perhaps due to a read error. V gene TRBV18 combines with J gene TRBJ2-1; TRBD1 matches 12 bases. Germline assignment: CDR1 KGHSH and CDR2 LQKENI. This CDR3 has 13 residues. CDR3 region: CASSSGTGGTGVF. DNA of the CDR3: TGTGCCAGCTCGTCCGGGACAGGGGGCACAGGGGTCTTC. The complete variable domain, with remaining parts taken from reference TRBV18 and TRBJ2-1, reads NAGVMQNPRHLVRRRGQEARLRCSPMKGHSHVYWYRQLPEEGLKFMVYLQKENIIDESGMPKERFSAEFPKEGPSILRIQQVVRGDSAAYFCASSSGTGGTGVFGPGTRLTVL.

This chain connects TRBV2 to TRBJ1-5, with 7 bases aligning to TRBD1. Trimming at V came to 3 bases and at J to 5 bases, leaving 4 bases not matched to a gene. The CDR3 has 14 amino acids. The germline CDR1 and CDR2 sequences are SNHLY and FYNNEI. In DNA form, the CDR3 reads TGTGCCAGCAGTGACCGGACAGGTCATCAGCCCCAGCATTTT. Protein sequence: CASSDRTGHQPQHF.

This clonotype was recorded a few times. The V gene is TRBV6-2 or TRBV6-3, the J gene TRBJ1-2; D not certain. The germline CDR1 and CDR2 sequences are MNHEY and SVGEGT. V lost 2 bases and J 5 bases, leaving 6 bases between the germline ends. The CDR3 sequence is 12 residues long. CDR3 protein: CASSYVSYGYTF. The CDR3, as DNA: TGTGCCAGCAGTTACGTGAGTTATGGCTACACCTTC.

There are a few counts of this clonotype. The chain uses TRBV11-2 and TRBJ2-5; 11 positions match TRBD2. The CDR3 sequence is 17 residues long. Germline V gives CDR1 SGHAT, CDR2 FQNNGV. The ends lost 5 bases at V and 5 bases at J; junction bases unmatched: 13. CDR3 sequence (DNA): TGTGCCAGCAGCCCCCGTGGTAGCGGGGGGGCAGGGGAGACCCAGTACTTC. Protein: CASSPRGSGGAGETQYF.